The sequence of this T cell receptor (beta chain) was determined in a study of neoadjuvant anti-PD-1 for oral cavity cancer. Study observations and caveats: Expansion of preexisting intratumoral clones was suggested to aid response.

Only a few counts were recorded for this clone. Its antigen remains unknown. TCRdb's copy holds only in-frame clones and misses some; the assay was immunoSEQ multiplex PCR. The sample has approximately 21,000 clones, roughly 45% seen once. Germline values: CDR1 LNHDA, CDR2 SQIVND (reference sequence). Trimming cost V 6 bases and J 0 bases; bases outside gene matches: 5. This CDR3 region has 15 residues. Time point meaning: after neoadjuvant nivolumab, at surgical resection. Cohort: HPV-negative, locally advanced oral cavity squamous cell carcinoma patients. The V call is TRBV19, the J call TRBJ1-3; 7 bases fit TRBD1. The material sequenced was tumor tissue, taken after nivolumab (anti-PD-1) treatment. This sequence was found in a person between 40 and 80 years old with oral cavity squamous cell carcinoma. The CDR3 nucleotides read TGTGCCAGTAGGACAGGGACACACTCTGGAAACACCATATATTTT. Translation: CASRTGTHSGNTIYF.